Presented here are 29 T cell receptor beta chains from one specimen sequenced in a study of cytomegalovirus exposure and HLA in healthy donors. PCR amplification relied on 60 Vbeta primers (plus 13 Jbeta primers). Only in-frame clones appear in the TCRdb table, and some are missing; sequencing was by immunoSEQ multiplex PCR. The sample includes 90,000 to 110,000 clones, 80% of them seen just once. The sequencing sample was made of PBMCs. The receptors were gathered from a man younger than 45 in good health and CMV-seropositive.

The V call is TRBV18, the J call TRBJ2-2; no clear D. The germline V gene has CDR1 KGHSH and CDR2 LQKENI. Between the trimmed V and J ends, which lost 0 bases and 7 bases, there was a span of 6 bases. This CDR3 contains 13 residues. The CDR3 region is CASSPPYSGELFF. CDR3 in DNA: TGTGCCAGCTCACCACCGTATAGCGGGGAGCTGTTTTTT.

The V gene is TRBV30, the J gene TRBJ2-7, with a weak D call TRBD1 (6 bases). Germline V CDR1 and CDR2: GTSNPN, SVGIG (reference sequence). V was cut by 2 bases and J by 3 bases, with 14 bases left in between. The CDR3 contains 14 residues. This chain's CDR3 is CAWSMAGVVYEQYF. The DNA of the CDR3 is TGTGCCTGGAGTATGGCAGGGGTAGTCTACGAGCAGTACTTC.

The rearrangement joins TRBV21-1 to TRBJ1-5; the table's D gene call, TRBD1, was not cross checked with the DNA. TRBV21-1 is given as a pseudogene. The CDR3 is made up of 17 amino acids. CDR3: CASSKRDRSTSNQPQHF. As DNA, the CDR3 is TGTGCCAGCAGCAAAAGGGACAGGAGTACTAGCAATCAGCCCCAGCATTTT.

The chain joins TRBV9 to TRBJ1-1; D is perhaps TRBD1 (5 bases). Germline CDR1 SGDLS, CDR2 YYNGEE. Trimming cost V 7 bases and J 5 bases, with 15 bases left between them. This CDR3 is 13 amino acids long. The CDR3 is CASSGTRGTEAFF. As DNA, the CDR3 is TGTGCCAGCTCAGGGACTAGGGGAACTGAAGCTTTCTTT. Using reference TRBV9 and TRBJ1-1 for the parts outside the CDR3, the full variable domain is DSGVTQTPKHLITATGQRVTLRCSPRSGDLSVYWYQQSLDQGLQFLIQYYNGEERAKGNILERFSAQQFPDLHSELNLSSLELGDSALYFCASSGTRGTEAFFGQGTRLTVV.

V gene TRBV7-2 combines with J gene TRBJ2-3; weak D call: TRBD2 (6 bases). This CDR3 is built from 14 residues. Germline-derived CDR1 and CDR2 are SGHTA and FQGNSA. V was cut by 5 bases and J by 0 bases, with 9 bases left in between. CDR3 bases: TGTGCCAGCAGCACTACTAGCAGCACAGATACGCAGTATTTT. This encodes CASSTTSSTDTQYF.

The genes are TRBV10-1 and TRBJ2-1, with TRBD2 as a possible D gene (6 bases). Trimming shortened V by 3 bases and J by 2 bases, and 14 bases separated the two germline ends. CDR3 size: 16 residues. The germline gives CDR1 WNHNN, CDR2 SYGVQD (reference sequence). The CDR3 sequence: CASSDRGGTTYNEQFF. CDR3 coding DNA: TGCGCCAGCAGTGATCGTGGGGGGACGACCTACAATGAGCAGTTCTTC.

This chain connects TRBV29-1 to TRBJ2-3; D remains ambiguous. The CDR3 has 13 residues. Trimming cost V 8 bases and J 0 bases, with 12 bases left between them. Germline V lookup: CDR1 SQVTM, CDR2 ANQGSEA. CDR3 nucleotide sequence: TGCAGCCTCCGGAGAGAAAGCACAGATACGCAGTATTTT. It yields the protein CSLRRESTDTQYF.

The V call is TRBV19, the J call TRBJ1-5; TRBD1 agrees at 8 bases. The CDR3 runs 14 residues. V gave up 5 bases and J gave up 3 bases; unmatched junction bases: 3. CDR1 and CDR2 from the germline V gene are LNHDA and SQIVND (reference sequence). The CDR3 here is CASSPGQVNQPQHF. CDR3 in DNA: TGTGCCAGTAGTCCGGGACAGGTCAATCAGCCCCAGCATTTT. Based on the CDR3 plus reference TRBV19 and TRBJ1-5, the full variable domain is DGGITQSPKYLFRKEGQNVTLSCEQNLNHDAMYWYRQDPGQGLRLIYYSQIVNDFQKGDIAEGYSVSREKKESFPLTVTSAQKNPTAFYLCASSPGQVNQPQHFGDGTRLSIL.

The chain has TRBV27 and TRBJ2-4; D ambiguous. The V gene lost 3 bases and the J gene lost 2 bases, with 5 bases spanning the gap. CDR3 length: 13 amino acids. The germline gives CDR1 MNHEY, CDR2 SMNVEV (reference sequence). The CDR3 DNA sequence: TGTGCCAGCAGTTTGGCCACCAAAAACATTCAGTACTTC. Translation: CASSLATKNIQYF.

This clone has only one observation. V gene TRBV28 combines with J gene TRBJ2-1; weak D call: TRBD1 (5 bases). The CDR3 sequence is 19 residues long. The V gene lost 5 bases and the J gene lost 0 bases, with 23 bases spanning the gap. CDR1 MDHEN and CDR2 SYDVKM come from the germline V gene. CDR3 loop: CASSPAPGSAVASYNEQFF. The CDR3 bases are TGTGCCAGCAGTCCGGCCCCAGGGTCCGCGGTAGCCTCCTACAATGAGCAGTTCTTC. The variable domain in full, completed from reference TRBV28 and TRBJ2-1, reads DVKVTQSSRYLVKRTGEKVFLECVQDMDHENMFWYRQDPGLGLRLIYFSYDVKMKEKGDIPEGYSVSREKKERFSLILESASTNQTSMYLCASSPAPGSAVASYNEQFFGPGTRLTVL.

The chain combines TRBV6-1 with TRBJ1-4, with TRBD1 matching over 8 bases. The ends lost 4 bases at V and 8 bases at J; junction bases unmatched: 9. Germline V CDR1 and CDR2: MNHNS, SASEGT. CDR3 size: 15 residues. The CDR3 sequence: CASSAQTGDREKLFF. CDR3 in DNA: TGTGCCAGCAGTGCCCAGACAGGGGATAGGGAAAAACTGTTTTTT.

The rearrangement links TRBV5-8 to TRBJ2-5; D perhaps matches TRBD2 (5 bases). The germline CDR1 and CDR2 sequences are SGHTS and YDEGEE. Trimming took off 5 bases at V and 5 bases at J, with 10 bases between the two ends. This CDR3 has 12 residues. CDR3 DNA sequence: TGTGCCAGCAGGTCAGGCGGGGAGACCCAGTACTTC. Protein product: CASRSGGETQYF.

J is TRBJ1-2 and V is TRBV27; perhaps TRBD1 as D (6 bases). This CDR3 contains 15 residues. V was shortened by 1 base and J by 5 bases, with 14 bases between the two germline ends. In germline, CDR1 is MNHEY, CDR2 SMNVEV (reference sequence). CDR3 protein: CASSLYPDSFYGYTF. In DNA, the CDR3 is TGTGCCAGCAGTTTATATCCGGACAGTTTTTATGGCTACACCTTC.

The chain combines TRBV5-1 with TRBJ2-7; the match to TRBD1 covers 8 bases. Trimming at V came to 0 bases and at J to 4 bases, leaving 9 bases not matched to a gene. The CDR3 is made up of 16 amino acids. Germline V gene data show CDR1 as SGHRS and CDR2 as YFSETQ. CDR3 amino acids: CASSLGGQGAGYEQYF. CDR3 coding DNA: TGCGCCAGCAGCTTGGGCGGGCAGGGGGCAGGATACGAGCAGTACTTC.

The CDR3 is CASTATGAYSGANVLTF. The CDR3 coding sequence is TGTGCCAGCACCGCGACAGGGGCTTACTCTGGGGCCAACGTCCTGACTTTC. The V gene is TRBV11-2, the J gene TRBJ2-6, with 8 bases aligning to TRBD1. The J segment lost 0 bases and the V segment lost 7 bases, leaving 8 bases of the junction unmatched. The CDR3 has 17 amino acids. CDR1 and CDR2 (germline): SGHAT, FQNNGV.

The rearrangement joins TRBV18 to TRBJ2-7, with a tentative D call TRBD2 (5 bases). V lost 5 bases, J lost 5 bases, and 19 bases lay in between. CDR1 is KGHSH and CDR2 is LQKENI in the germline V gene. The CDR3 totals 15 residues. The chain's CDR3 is CASSALPDLGNEQYF. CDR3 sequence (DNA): TGTGCCAGCTCAGCCCTACCGGACTTGGGCAACGAGCAGTACTTC.

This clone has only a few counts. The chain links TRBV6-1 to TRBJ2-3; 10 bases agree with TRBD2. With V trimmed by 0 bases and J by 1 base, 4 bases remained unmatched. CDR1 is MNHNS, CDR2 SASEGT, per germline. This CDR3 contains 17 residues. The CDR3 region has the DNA TGTGCCAGCAGTGAAGCCCCTAGCGGGGGAGGCACAGATACGCAGTATTTT. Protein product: CASSEAPSGGGTDTQYF.

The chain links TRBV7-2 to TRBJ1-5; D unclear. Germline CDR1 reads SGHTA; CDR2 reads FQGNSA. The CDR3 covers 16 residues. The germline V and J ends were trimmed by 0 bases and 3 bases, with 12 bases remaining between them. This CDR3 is CASSLAGGKNNQPQHF. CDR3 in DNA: TGTGCCAGCAGCTTAGCCGGCGGCAAGAACAATCAGCCCCAGCATTTT.

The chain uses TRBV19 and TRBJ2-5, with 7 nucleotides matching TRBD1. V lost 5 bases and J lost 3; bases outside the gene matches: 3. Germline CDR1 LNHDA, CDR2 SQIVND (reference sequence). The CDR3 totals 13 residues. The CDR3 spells CASSPDREETQYF. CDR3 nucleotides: TGTGCCAGTAGTCCCGACAGGGAAGAGACCCAGTACTTC. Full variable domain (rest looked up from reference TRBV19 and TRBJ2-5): DGGITQSPKYLFRKEGQNVTLSCEQNLNHDAMYWYRQDPGQGLRLIYYSQIVNDFQKGDIAEGYSVSREKKESFPLTVTSAQKNPTAFYLCASSPDREETQYFGPGTRLLVL.

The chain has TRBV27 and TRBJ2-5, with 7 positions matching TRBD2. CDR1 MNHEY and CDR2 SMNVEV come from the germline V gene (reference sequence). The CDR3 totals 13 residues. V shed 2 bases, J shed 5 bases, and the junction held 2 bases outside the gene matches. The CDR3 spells CASSLIGGETQYF. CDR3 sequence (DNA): TGTGCCAGCAGTTTAATCGGGGGGGAGACCCAGTACTTC.

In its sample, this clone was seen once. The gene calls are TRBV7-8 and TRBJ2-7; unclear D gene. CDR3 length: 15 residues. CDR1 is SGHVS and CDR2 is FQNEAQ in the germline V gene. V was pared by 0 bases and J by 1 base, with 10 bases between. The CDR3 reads CASSLARQASYEQYF. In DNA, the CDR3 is TGTGCCAGCAGCTTAGCCCGGCAGGCTTCCTACGAGCAGTACTTC.

CDR3 protein: CASGQGTRSYGYTF. CDR3 nucleotides: TGTGCCAGCGGACAGGGGACTCGGAGCTATGGCTACACCTTC. The J gene is TRBJ1-2, the V gene TRBV2; 9 bases agree with TRBD1. V lost 8 bases, J lost 4 bases, and 8 bases stayed unmatched. Germline assignment: CDR1 SNHLY and CDR2 FYNNEI. This CDR3 has 14 amino acids.

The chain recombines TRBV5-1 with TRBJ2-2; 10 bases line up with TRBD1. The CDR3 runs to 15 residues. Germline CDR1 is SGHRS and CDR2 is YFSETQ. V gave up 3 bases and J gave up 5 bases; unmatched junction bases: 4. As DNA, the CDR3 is TGCGCCAGCAGCTGGGCGGGACAGGGGACCGGGGAGCTGTTTTTT. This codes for CASSWAGQGTGELFF.

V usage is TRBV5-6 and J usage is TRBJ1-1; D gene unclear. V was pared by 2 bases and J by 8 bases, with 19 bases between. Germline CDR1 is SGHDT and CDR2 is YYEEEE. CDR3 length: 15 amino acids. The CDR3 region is CASSFLDEGQREAFF. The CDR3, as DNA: TGTGCCAGCAGCTTTTTGGATGAGGGCCAACGCGAAGCTTTCTTT.

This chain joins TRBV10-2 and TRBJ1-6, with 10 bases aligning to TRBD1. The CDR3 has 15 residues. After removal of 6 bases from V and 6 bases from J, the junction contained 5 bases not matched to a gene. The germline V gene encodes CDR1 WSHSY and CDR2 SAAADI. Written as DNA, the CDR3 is TGCGCCAGCAGAGGAAGGACAGGGGGTAATTCACCCCTCCACTTT. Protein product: CASRGRTGGNSPLHF.

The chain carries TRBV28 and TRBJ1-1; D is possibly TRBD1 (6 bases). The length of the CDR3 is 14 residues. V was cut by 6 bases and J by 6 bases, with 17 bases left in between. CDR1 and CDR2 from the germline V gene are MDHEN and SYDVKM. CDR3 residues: CASRPPGVVPEAFF. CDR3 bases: TGTGCCAGCAGGCCCCCAGGGGTTGTACCTGAAGCTTTCTTT.

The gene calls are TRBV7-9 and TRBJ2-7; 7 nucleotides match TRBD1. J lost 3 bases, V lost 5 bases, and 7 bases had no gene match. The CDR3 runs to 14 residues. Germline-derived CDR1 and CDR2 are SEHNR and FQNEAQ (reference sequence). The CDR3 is CASSMTGSGYEQYF. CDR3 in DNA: TGTGCCAGCAGCATGACAGGGTCGGGCTACGAGCAGTACTTC. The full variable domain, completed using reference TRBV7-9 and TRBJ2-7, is DTGVSQNPRHKITKRGQNVTFRCDPISEHNRLYWYRQTLGQGPEFLTYFQNEAQLEKSRLLSDRFSAERPKGSFSTLEIQRTEQGDSAMYLCASSMTGSGYEQYFGPGTRLTVT.

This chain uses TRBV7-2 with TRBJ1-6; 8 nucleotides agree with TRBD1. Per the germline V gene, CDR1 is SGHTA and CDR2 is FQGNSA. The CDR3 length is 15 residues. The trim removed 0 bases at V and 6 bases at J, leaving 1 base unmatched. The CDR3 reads CASSLAQGANSPLHF. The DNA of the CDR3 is TGTGCCAGCAGCTTAGCGCAGGGGGCTAATTCACCCCTCCACTTT.

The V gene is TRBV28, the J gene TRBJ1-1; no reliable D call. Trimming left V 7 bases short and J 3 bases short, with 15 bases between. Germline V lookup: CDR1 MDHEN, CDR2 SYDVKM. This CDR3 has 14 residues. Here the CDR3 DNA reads TGTGCCAGCACCAGAGGGTTAGGGTACACTGAAGCTTTCTTT. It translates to CASTRGLGYTEAFF. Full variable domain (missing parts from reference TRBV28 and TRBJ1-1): DVKVTQSSRYLVKRTGEKVFLECVQDMDHENMFWYRQDPGLGLRLIYFSYDVKMKEKGDIPEGYSVSREKKERFSLILESASTNQTSMYLCASTRGLGYTEAFFGQGTRLTVV.